The 27 T cell receptor beta chains presented below share a single source sample, sequenced in a study of blood T cell repertoires in COVID-19. Generated by immunoSEQ multiplex PCR, the TCRdb table keeps only in-frame clones and is missing some. This sample has about 120,000 clones, with 60% to 85% found just once. The sample comprised peripheral blood. All receptors derive from a man between 65 and 85 years old with acute or convalescent COVID-19.

CDR3 sequence (DNA): TGTGCCAGCAGACCGGGAAAAAACCTCCTCGGCACTGAAGCTTTCTTT. Protein: CASRPGKNLLGTEAFF. This sequence joins TRBV6-6 and TRBJ1-1; D gene uncertain. The CDR3 runs to 16 residues. V was shortened by 6 bases and J by 4 bases, with 21 bases between the two germline ends. The germline gives CDR1 MNHNY, CDR2 SVGAGI (reference sequence).

The J gene is TRBJ1-1, the V gene TRBV5-4; tentative D call: TRBD1 (6 bases). The germline V and J ends were trimmed by 1 base and 10 bases, with 20 bases remaining between them. The CDR3 is 15 amino acids. The V gene's germline CDR1 is SGHNT and CDR2 YYREEE (reference sequence). CDR3 amino acids: CASSLRIGQGIVAFF. CDR3 bases: TGTGCCAGCAGCTTGCGGATAGGGCAGGGGATCGTAGCTTTCTTT.

This clone has at least ten counts. V is TRBV3-1 (or the pseudogene TRBV3-2) and J is TRBJ1-5, with a tentative D call TRBD1 (5 bases). The germline CDR1 and CDR2 sequences are LGHDT and YNNKEL (reference sequence). The CDR3 loop spans 13 amino acids. V lost 4 bases, J lost 7 bases, and 11 bases lay in between. DNA for the CDR3: TGTGCCAGCAGCCTTCAGGGCTACCAGCCCCAGCATTTT. Protein sequence: CASSLQGYQPQHF.

This chain uses TRBV18 with TRBJ2-1; TRBD1 matches 11 bases. The trim removed 4 bases at V and 7 bases at J, leaving 9 bases unmatched. Germline CDR1 and CDR2: KGHSH and LQKENI. The CDR3 runs to 16 residues. The CDR3 sequence is CASSRLPDRGQNEQFF. CDR3 in DNA: TGTGCCAGCTCACGACTGCCGGACAGGGGGCAGAATGAGCAGTTCTTC.

V gene TRBV6-2 or TRBV6-3 combines with J gene TRBJ2-1; D possibly corresponds to TRBD1 (5 bases). The CDR3 totals 16 residues. V lost 5 bases to trimming and J lost 0 bases, with 14 bases between them. Germline-derived CDR1 and CDR2 are MNHEY and SVGEGT. The CDR3 loop reads CASSHPDKRSYNEQFF. The CDR3 DNA is TGTGCCAGCAGTCACCCGGACAAGCGCTCCTACAATGAGCAGTTCTTC.

J is TRBJ1-6 and V is TRBV6-5, with TRBD1 matching 7 bases. V shed 6 bases, J shed 8 bases, and the junction held 7 bases outside the gene matches. The CDR3 loop spans 14 amino acids. The germline gives CDR1 MNHEY, CDR2 SVGAGI. The CDR3 nucleotides read TGTGCCAGCAGCTCGGGACAGACTGATTCACCCCTCCACTTT. This translates into CASSSGQTDSPLHF.

This chain uses TRBV5-1 with TRBJ1-4; weak D call: TRBD1 (6 bases). Trimming removed 0 bases from V and 7 bases from J, with 13 bases in between. The CDR3 has 15 residues. Germline CDR1 is SGHRS and CDR2 is YFSETQ. CDR3 region: CASSLGGGVSEKLFF. The CDR3, as DNA: TGCGCCAGCAGCTTGGGGGGGGGCGTCTCTGAAAAACTGTTTTTT.

V usage is TRBV9 and J usage is TRBJ2-1; TRBD2 matches 13 bases. Germline CDR1 reads SGDLS; CDR2 reads YYNGEE. The CDR3 runs 19 residues. The V segment lost 0 bases and the J segment 0 bases; nucleotides outside the gene matches: 6. The CDR3 is CASSVGGLAGPFSYNEQFF. The CDR3 nucleotides are TGTGCCAGCAGCGTAGGGGGACTAGCGGGGCCTTTCTCCTACAATGAGCAGTTCTTC. The complete variable domain, with remaining parts taken from reference TRBV9 and TRBJ2-1, reads DSGVTQTPKHLITATGQRVTLRCSPRSGDLSVYWYQQSLDQGLQFLIQYYNGEERAKGNILERFSAQQFPDLHSELNLSSLELGDSALYFCASSVGGLAGPFSYNEQFFGPGTRLTVL.

V usage is TRBV5-1 and J usage is TRBJ1-1, with 7 bases lining up with TRBD1. J was trimmed by 7 bases and V by 4 bases; bases with no gene match: 7. Germline V gives CDR1 SGHRS, CDR2 YFSETQ. CDR3 length: 13 residues. This CDR3 is CASSIQGNGEAFF. CDR3 nucleotides: TGCGCCAGCAGCATACAGGGGAATGGTGAAGCTTTCTTT. The full variable domain, its missing parts supplied by reference TRBV5-1 and TRBJ1-1, is KAGVTQTPRYLIKTRGQQVTLSCSPISGHRSVSWYQQTPGQGLQFLFEYFSETQRNKGNFPGRFSGRQFSNSRSEMNVSTLELGDSALYLCASSIQGNGEAFFGQGTRLTVV.

J is TRBJ1-2 and V is TRBV5-6, with a tentative D call TRBD1 (6 bases). The germline V gene has CDR1 SGHDT and CDR2 YYEEEE. The CDR3 loop spans 13 amino acids. V gave up 5 bases and J gave up 5 bases, with 13 bases separating them. CDR3 region: CASSVGQPYGYTF. The DNA of the CDR3 is TGTGCCAGCAGTGTTGGACAGCCATATGGCTACACCTTC.

This chain uses TRBV9 with TRBJ1-1; D not resolved. Germline assignment: CDR1 SGDLS and CDR2 YYNGEE. Deletions cut 0 bases from V and 3 bases from J, with 12 bases between. The CDR3 totals 15 residues. CDR3 protein: CASSVAAAMDTEAFF. DNA for the CDR3: TGTGCCAGCAGCGTAGCCGCGGCCATGGACACTGAAGCTTTCTTT.

The chain employs TRBV18 and TRBJ1-1, with 9 bases that match TRBD1. CDR1 and CDR2 from the germline V gene are KGHSH and LQKENI. The length of the CDR3 is 14 residues. The V and J ends lost 4 bases and 2 bases, in that order; junction bases with no gene match: 2. In DNA form, the CDR3 reads TGTGCCAGCTCACAGGGACAGGGAAACACTGAAGCTTTCTTT. Translation: CASSQGQGNTEAFF.

The chain joins TRBV24-1 to TRBJ2-1; 11 bases are a match to TRBD2. CDR1 KGHDR and CDR2 SFDVKD come from the germline V gene. There are 18 residues in the CDR3. The J segment lost 7 bases and the V segment lost 4 bases, leaving 14 bases of the junction unmatched. The CDR3 spells CATSDPLAGGLKGNEQFF. CDR3 nucleotide sequence: TGTGCCACCAGTGACCCCCTAGCGGGGGGATTGAAGGGGAATGAGCAGTTCTTC.

The chain employs TRBV5-5 and TRBJ2-6; D is unclear. Trimming took off 1 base at V and 3 bases at J, with 2 bases between the two ends. The germline V gene encodes CDR1 SGHKS and CDR2 YYEKEE (reference sequence). This CDR3 region has 13 residues. CDR3 nucleotide sequence: TGTGCCAGCAGCTTGCATGGGGCCAACGTCCTGACTTTC. Its translation: CASSLHGANVLTF.

The sample holds one count of this clone. The chain uses TRBV9 and TRBJ2-7; D is perhaps TRBD1 (5 bases). The CDR3 is made up of 15 amino acids. Per germline, CDR1 SGDLS and CDR2 YYNGEE. The V gene lost 1 base and the J gene lost 1 base, with 12 bases spanning the gap. The CDR3 loop is CASSVSETESYEQYF. The CDR3 DNA is TGTGCCAGCAGCGTATCCGAGACAGAGTCCTACGAGCAGTACTTC.

The genes are TRBV25-1 and TRBJ2-7; 9 bases align to TRBD1. The CDR3 covers 15 residues. CDR1 is MGHDK and CDR2 is SYGVNS in the germline V gene. Trimming took 6 bases from V and 6 from J; bases not matched to a gene: 12. The CDR3 loop reads CASSTPPGQGIEQYF. CDR3 bases: TGTGCCAGCAGCACCCCCCCGGGACAGGGTATCGAGCAGTACTTC.

This clone appeared a few times. The chain joins TRBV7-2 to TRBJ2-2, with a weak D call TRBD2 (6 bases). V was pared by 5 bases and J by 0 bases, with 10 bases between. The CDR3 covers 15 residues. Germline V lookup: CDR1 SGHTA, CDR2 FQGNSA. The CDR3 loop is CASSASSANTGELFF. DNA for the CDR3: TGTGCCAGCAGCGCATCTAGCGCGAACACCGGGGAGCTGTTTTTT.

This clone was counted once. The chain links TRBV20-1 to TRBJ2-7; no firm D call. The CDR3 length is 11 residues. The V end lost 1 base, the J end lost 3 bases, and 4 bases lay between the germline ends. Germline V CDR1 and CDR2: DFQATT, SNEGSKA (reference sequence). The CDR3 sequence: CSARAGYEQYF. The CDR3 region has the DNA TGCAGTGCTAGAGCCGGCTACGAGCAGTACTTC.

The chain is built from TRBV3-1 (or the pseudogene TRBV3-2) and TRBJ1-1, with D hard to call. The CDR3 is 14 amino acids. Per the germline V gene, CDR1 is LGHDT and CDR2 is YNNKEL (reference sequence). The V end lost 1 base, the J end lost 4 bases, and 10 bases lay between the germline ends. The CDR3 region has the DNA TGTGCCAGCAGCCAAGTTTTCGGGTGCACTGAAGCTTTCTTT. It is translated as CASSQVFGCTEAFF.

The chain uses TRBV13 and TRBJ1-6; TRBD1 matches 8 bases. The CDR3 sequence is 15 residues long. The junction had 7 bases not matched to a gene; V was cut back by 4 bases and J by 8 bases. CDR1 is PRHDT, CDR2 FYEKMQ, per germline (reference sequence). The CDR3 here is CASSYYGQGDSPLHF. The CDR3 DNA is TGTGCCAGCAGCTATTATGGACAGGGAGATTCACCCCTCCACTTT. Full variable domain (missing parts from reference TRBV13 and TRBJ1-6): AAGVIQSPRHLIKEKRETATLKCYPIPRHDTVYWYQQGPGQDPQFLISFYEKMQSDKGSIPDRFSAQQFSDYHSELNMSSLELGDSALYFCASSYYGQGDSPLHFGNGTRLTVT.

The V call is TRBV6-2 or TRBV6-3, the J call TRBJ2-1, with a tentative D call TRBD2 (6 bases). The CDR3 has 17 residues. Trimming removed 4 bases at V and 7 bases at J, with 23 bases between. The germline V gene has CDR1 MNHEY and CDR2 SVGEGT. The CDR3 DNA reads TGTGCCAGCAGTTCTCGCGGCGGGGTAGTGGGCGATAATGAGCAGTTCTTC. Encoded protein: CASSSRGGVVGDNEQFF.

The chain recombines TRBV7-6 with TRBJ2-1; tentative D call: TRBD1 (6 bases). CDR3 length: 16 amino acids. The V end was cut by 5 bases, the J end by 4 bases, with 18 bases between. Germline CDR1 reads SGHVS; CDR2 reads FNYEAQ. CDR3 DNA: TGTGCCAGCAGCCCTGTAGGGGGAACCCAATACAATGAGCAGTTCTTC. Its protein product is CASSPVGGTQYNEQFF.

V is TRBV29-1 and J is TRBJ2-3; TRBD1 matches 8 bases. The trim removed 4 bases at V and 3 bases at J, leaving 15 bases unmatched. This CDR3 spans 17 amino acids. Germline CDR1 SQVTM, CDR2 ANQGSEA. The CDR3 here is CSVGRLSRGQRTDTQYF. Here the CDR3 DNA reads TGCAGCGTTGGACGACTAAGCAGGGGGCAGCGGACAGATACGCAGTATTTT.

This clone was picked up a small number of times. The rearrangement joins TRBV2 to TRBJ1-5; D possibly corresponds to TRBD1 (6 bases). Germline V gene sequence: CDR1 SNHLY, CDR2 FYNNEI. This CDR3 spans 14 amino acids. Trimming shortened V by 4 bases and J by 7 bases, and 14 bases separated the two germline ends. CDR3 bases: TGTGCCAGCAGTGCTGGCAGGGGCTCGCAGCCCCAGCATTTT. Translation: CASSAGRGSQPQHF.

The CDR3 nucleotides are TGTGCCAGCAGCTTGGAAGCAGCGGGGGTCACAGATACGCAGTATTTT. This codes for CASSLEAAGVTDTQYF. The rearrangement uses TRBV5-4 and TRBJ2-3; TRBD2 agrees at 8 bases. Germline loops: CDR1 SGHNT, CDR2 YYREEE (reference sequence). This CDR3 region has 16 residues. After removal of 0 bases from V and 2 bases from J, the junction contained 5 bases not matched to a gene.

This clone occurred many times. This chain connects TRBV18 to TRBJ1-2; 10 nucleotides line up with TRBD1. This CDR3 region has 15 residues. In germline, CDR1 is KGHSH, CDR2 LQKENI. The V segment lost 2 bases and the J segment 7 bases; nucleotides outside the gene matches: 7. The CDR3 protein is CASSPRGQGYGGYTF. CDR3 DNA sequence: TGTGCCAGCTCACCAAGGGGACAGGGGTACGGTGGCTACACCTTC. The variable domain in full, with the rest retrieved from reference TRBV18 and TRBJ1-2, is NAGVMQNPRHLVRRRGQEARLRCSPMKGHSHVYWYRQLPEEGLKFMVYLQKENIIDESGMPKERFSAEFPKEGPSILRIQQVVRGDSAAYFCASSPRGQGYGGYTFGSGTRLTVV.

The count of this clone is one. The chain couples TRBV9 to TRBJ1-3; D may be TRBD1 (5 bases). Looked up from germline, CDR1 is SGDLS and CDR2 is YYNGEE. The CDR3 extends over 15 amino acids. V lost 0 bases and J lost 3, with 10 bases in between. This CDR3 reads CASSVVGGVGNTIYF. CDR3 DNA: TGTGCCAGCAGCGTAGTAGGAGGGGTTGGAAACACCATATATTTT. Filled out from reference TRBV9 and TRBJ1-3, the complete variable domain reads DSGVTQTPKHLITATGQRVTLRCSPRSGDLSVYWYQQSLDQGLQFLIQYYNGEERAKGNILERFSAQQFPDLHSELNLSSLELGDSALYFCASSVVGGVGNTIYFGEGSWLTVV.